Each of the 31 T cell receptor beta chains below was sequenced from the same sample in a study of beta chain features in type 1 diabetes. Sequencing targeted expressed TCRB transcripts, as all isolated RNA had been reverse transcribed. Libraries were prepared by immunoSEQ multiplex PCR; TCRdb keeps only in-frame clonotypes and omits some of them. The sample has roughly 150,000 clones, about 9.1% seen once; the top ten hold approximately 2.2%. The sequencing sample was made of central memory CD4+ T cells from blood. The origin of the receptors is a woman aged 18-30 years in good health.

The CDR3 nucleotides read TGTGCCAGCAGCTTTAGCGGGGGGGGGAACGAGCAGTTCTTC. This sequence encodes CASSFSGGGNEQFF. The V and J genes are TRBV7-9 and TRBJ2-1; TRBD2 matches 11 bases. Germline trimming cut 3 bases from V and 10 bases from J; bases unmatched to any gene: 5. This CDR3 is 14 amino acids long. Germline-derived CDR1 and CDR2 are SEHNR and FQNEAQ (reference sequence). The variable domain in full, completed from reference TRBV7-9 and TRBJ2-1, reads DTGVSQNPRHKITKRGQNVTFRCDPISEHNRLYWYRQTLGQGPEFLTYFQNEAQLEKSRLLSDRFSAERPKGSFSTLEIQRTEQGDSAMYLCASSFSGGGNEQFFGPGTRLTVL.

This clone was seen at least ten times. J is TRBJ2-5 and V is TRBV2, with a weak D call TRBD2 (7 bases). Germline V lookup: CDR1 SNHLY, CDR2 FYNNEI. V lost 1 base to trimming and J lost 4 bases, with 16 bases between them. The CDR3 consists of 16 residues. The CDR3, as DNA: TGTGCCAGCAGTGAAGTTATCCGGGGAGGGGGAGAGACCCAGTACTTC. Its translation is CASSEVIRGGGETQYF.

This clone appeared a few times. V usage is TRBV30 and J usage is TRBJ1-1; TRBD1 might be the D (5 bases). V was pared by 5 bases and J by 1 base, with 8 bases between. The CDR3 length is 12 residues. Germline CDR1 and CDR2: GTSNPN and SVGIG (reference sequence). The CDR3 DNA reads TGTGCCTGGTACAGGAGGAACACTGAAGCTTTCTTT. This gives the protein CAWYRRNTEAFF.

This clone was counted a few times. The chain is built from TRBV4-3 and TRBJ2-5, with a tentative D call TRBD1 (5 bases). The CDR3 totals 13 residues. With 0 bases removed from V and 4 bases from J, the gap between germline ends came to 6 bases. The germline gives CDR1 LGHNA, CDR2 YSLEER. CDR3 sequence: CASSQDRAETQYF. CDR3 DNA sequence: TGCGCCAGCAGCCAAGACAGGGCAGAGACCCAGTACTTC.

This clone has just a few counts. V is TRBV7-2 and J is TRBJ2-3, with 7 bases fitting TRBD2. The CDR3 runs to 14 residues. Germline V lookup: CDR1 SGHTA, CDR2 FQGNSA. The trim removed 5 bases at V and 5 bases at J, leaving 7 bases unmatched. DNA of the CDR3: TGTGCCAGCAGCCCAGGACTAGTTATAGATACGCAGTATTTT. Protein: CASSPGLVIDTQYF.

There are a few counts of this clone. The chain joins TRBV29-1 to TRBJ1-4; tentatively, D is TRBD1 (6 bases). Trimming removed 6 bases at V and 4 bases at J, with 18 bases between. The germline V gene encodes CDR1 SQVTM and CDR2 ANQGSEA. The CDR3 is 15 residues long. CDR3: CSVLGSAGDNEKLFF. The CDR3 bases are TGCAGCGTCCTGGGGTCAGCAGGGGATAATGAAAAACTGTTTTTT. Full variable domain (remainder filled in from reference TRBV29-1 and TRBJ1-4): SAVISQKPSRDICQRGTSLTIQCQVDSQVTMMFWYRQQPGQSLTLIATANQGSEATYESGFVIDKFPISRPNLTFSTLTVSNMSPEDSSIYLCSVLGSAGDNEKLFFGSGTQLSVL.

This clone has more than one count but fewer than ten. The gene calls are TRBV29-1 and TRBJ1-2, with D unresolved. The CDR3 extends over 13 amino acids. Germline values: CDR1 SQVTM, CDR2 ANQGSEA. Between the trimmed V and J ends, which lost 3 bases and 8 bases, there was a span of 16 bases. For the CDR3, the DNA is TGCAGCGTTGAGGAGGGTTCGGGCTTAGGCTACACCTTC. This translates into CSVEEGSGLGYTF. The whole variable domain, filled in from reference TRBV29-1 and TRBJ1-2, reads SAVISQKPSRDICQRGTSLTIQCQVDSQVTMMFWYRQQPGQSLTLIATANQGSEATYESGFVIDKFPISRPNLTFSTLTVSNMSPEDSSIYLCSVEEGSGLGYTFGSGTRLTVV.

The V call is TRBV5-4, the J call TRBJ2-4; D call uncertain. The germline V gene encodes CDR1 SGHNT and CDR2 YYREEE (reference sequence). This CDR3 contains 14 residues. The V end lost 4 bases, the J end lost 0 bases, and 8 bases lay between the germline ends. CDR3 residues: CASSGRLAKNIQYF. As DNA, the CDR3 is TGTGCCAGCAGCGGTAGATTAGCCAAAAACATTCAGTACTTC.

The chain is built from TRBV5-4 and TRBJ2-3; TRBD2 matches at 7 bases. The V gene end was trimmed by 5 bases and the J gene end by 0 bases; junction bases not matched to a gene: 6. CDR1 and CDR2 (germline): SGHNT, YYREEE (reference sequence). The CDR3 has 15 residues. In DNA, the CDR3 is TGTGCCAGCAGTTCTGACGGGAGGAGCACAGATACGCAGTATTTT. This translates into CASSSDGRSTDTQYF. The variable domain in full, with the rest retrieved from reference TRBV5-4 and TRBJ2-3, is ETGVTQSPTHLIKTRGQQVTLRCSSQSGHNTVSWYQQALGQGPQFIFQYYREEENGRGNFPPRFSGLQFPNYSSELNVNALELDDSALYLCASSSDGRSTDTQYFGPGTRLTVL.

This clone was detected only a few times. The V and J genes are TRBV11-2 and TRBJ1-6, with 9 bases lining up with TRBD1. CDR3 length equals 14 residues. J lost 10 bases, V lost 5 bases, and 6 bases had no gene match. Germline V CDR1 and CDR2: SGHAT, FQNNGV. CDR3 bases: TGTGCCAGCAGCCCATCGACAGGGGGGTCACCCCTCCACTTT. Residues: CASSPSTGGSPLHF.

This clone came up a few times. The rearrangement joins TRBV7-9 to TRBJ1-5; D call uncertain. Trimming removed 0 bases at V and 3 bases at J, with 9 bases between. The CDR3 is made up of 15 amino acids. The germline CDR1 and CDR2 sequences are SEHNR and FQNEAQ (reference sequence). The CDR3 DNA reads as TGTGCCAGCAGCTTAGCCTCCGGGGACAATCAGCCCCAGCATTTT. Its protein product is CASSLASGDNQPQHF.

The CDR3 here is CASRSPGTGDEKLFF. The CDR3, as DNA: TGTGCCAGTAGAAGCCCCGGGACAGGGGATGAAAAACTGTTTTTT. The J gene is TRBJ1-4, the V gene TRBV19; 10 bases line up with TRBD1. Germline CDR1 reads LNHDA; CDR2 reads SQIVND (reference sequence). The CDR3 covers 15 residues. Unmatched junction bases numbered 7, after V lost 6 bases and J lost 6 bases.

The CDR3 coding sequence is TGTGCCAGCAGTTTTAGCCGGAGGCAGTTCGGTTTGAGGTCCGGAAACACCATATATTTT. It specifies CASSFSRRQFGLRSGNTIYF. V gene TRBV28 combines with J gene TRBJ1-3; D is unresolved. Trimming stripped 3 bases from V and 4 bases from J, with 28 bases between. Germline CDR1 is MDHEN and CDR2 is SYDVKM. CDR3 length: 20 amino acids.

The table lists this clone with a few counts. This chain connects TRBV7-9 to TRBJ1-1; tentative D call: TRBD1 (5 bases). V was clipped by 2 bases and J by 7 bases, with 11 bases between them. The germline CDR1 and CDR2 sequences are SEHNR and FQNEAQ (reference sequence). This CDR3 comprises 13 residues. DNA for the CDR3: TGTGCCAGCAGCTTATCGAGAGACAGTGAAGCTTTCTTT. Protein: CASSLSRDSEAFF.

This clone was picked up many times. This chain uses TRBV18 with TRBJ2-5; 12 positions match TRBD2. CDR3 length equals 16 residues. The V and J ends lost 2 bases and 4 bases, in that order; junction bases with no gene match: 5. Per germline, CDR1 KGHSH and CDR2 LQKENI. The CDR3 DNA is TGTGCCAGCTCACCAACTAGCGGGAGGTCGGGAGAGACCCAGTACTTC. Its protein product is CASSPTSGRSGETQYF.

This clone was picked up a small number of times. V usage is TRBV6-7 and J usage is TRBJ2-2, with D maybe TRBD2 (5 bases). TRBV6-7 is identified as an open reading frame with a role that is uncertain. Trimming pared 2 bases from V and 10 bases from J, leaving 11 bases between. The CDR3 is made up of 13 amino acids. Here the CDR3 DNA reads TGTGCCAGCAGTTACCCGGGGAAACCGGAGCTGTTTTTT. It encodes CASSYPGKPELFF.

This clone was seen only a few times. The genes are TRBV2 and TRBJ1-1; D unresolved. Germline V gives CDR1 SNHLY, CDR2 FYNNEI. This CDR3 is built from 18 residues. Trimming removed 3 bases at V and 3 bases at J, with 23 bases between. The CDR3 reads CASSDGPGIERSHTEAFF. The CDR3 bases are TGTGCCAGCAGTGACGGCCCCGGGATAGAGAGGTCCCACACTGAAGCTTTCTTT.

This rearrangement joins TRBV5-6 to TRBJ2-5; TRBD1 agrees at 7 bases. The CDR3 has 14 amino acids. Germline values: CDR1 SGHDT, CDR2 YYEEEE. Trimming at V came to 4 bases and at J to 0 bases, leaving 3 bases not matched to a gene. CDR3 residues: CASSLDRYQETQYF. The CDR3 DNA reads as TGTGCCAGCAGCCTGGACAGGTACCAAGAGACCCAGTACTTC.

This clone was seen a few times. This chain connects TRBV10-3 to TRBJ2-1; 9 bases agree with TRBD2. Looked up from germline, CDR1 is ENHRY and CDR2 is SYGVKD. V lost 10 bases and J lost 0; bases outside the gene matches: 4. The CDR3 contains 14 residues. CDR3 sequence reads: CATVAGASYNEQFF. The CDR3 DNA sequence: TGTGCCACCGTAGCGGGAGCCTCCTACAATGAGCAGTTCTTC.

The CDR3 sequence is CASSVGQSTDTQYF. The CDR3 coding sequence is TGCGCCAGCAGCGTAGGACAGAGCACAGATACGCAGTATTTT. This chain connects TRBV5-1 to TRBJ2-3, with a tentative D call TRBD1 (6 bases). Germline CDR1 is SGHRS and CDR2 is YFSETQ. With 4 bases removed from V and 0 bases from J, the gap between germline ends came to 9 bases. The CDR3 has 14 residues.

The chain links TRBV7-9 to TRBJ2-3; TRBD2 matches at 11 bases. Trimming took 6 bases from V and 6 from J; bases not matched to a gene: 11. The CDR3 is 16 residues long. Germline loops: CDR1 SEHNR, CDR2 FQNEAQ (reference sequence). DNA of the CDR3: TGTGCCAGCAGTCCTATAGCGGGGGGGGCTCGGGATACGCAGTATTTT. Amino acid sequence: CASSPIAGGARDTQYF.

The chain carries TRBV5-6 and TRBJ1-1, with TRBD1 identical over 7 bases. Germline V gives CDR1 SGHDT, CDR2 YYEEEE. This CDR3 comprises 14 residues. The junction had 4 bases not matched to a gene; V was cut back by 1 base and J by 4 bases. The CDR3 loop reads CASSLPGGATEAFF. Here the CDR3 DNA reads TGTGCCAGCAGCTTGCCAGGGGGTGCCACTGAAGCTTTCTTT.

The CDR3 loop is CASSVSGTSGNTIYF. CDR3 DNA sequence: TGTGCCAGCAGCGTGTCTGGGACTTCCGGAAACACCATATATTTT. The V and J genes are TRBV9 and TRBJ1-3; weak D call: TRBD1 (5 bases). The CDR3 sequence is 15 residues long. In germline, CDR1 is SGDLS, CDR2 YYNGEE. V lost 2 bases and J lost 4, with 13 bases in between.

This clone turned up a few times. V and J are TRBV19 and TRBJ1-1; 7 bases agree with TRBD1. Germline CDR1 and CDR2: LNHDA and SQIVND (reference sequence). This CDR3 has 13 residues. The V segment lost 6 bases and the J segment 1 base; nucleotides outside the gene matches: 2. The CDR3 sequence is CASSRTGNTEAFF. In nucleotides, the CDR3 is TGTGCCAGTAGCCGGACAGGGAACACTGAAGCTTTCTTT.

Here the CDR3 DNA reads TGTGCCAGCTCACCCGGGACAGGGTTGTACTTC. It codes for CASSPGTGLYF. V and J are TRBV18 and TRBJ2-7, with 9 bases that match TRBD1. Germline CDR1 is KGHSH and CDR2 is LQKENI. The CDR3 covers 11 residues. V gave up 3 bases and J gave up 12 bases; unmatched junction bases: 3.

This clone was seen a handful of times. One end of the junction is discordant with germline, which a read error may explain. V and J are TRBV7-7 and TRBJ2-1, with D unresolved. The CDR3 has 14 residues. CDR1 is SSHAT, CDR2 FNYEAQ, per germline (reference sequence). CDR3 coding DNA: TGTGCTAGCAGCTTAGCACTTGCAACGAATGAGCAGTTCTTC. Protein: CASSLALATNEQFF.

This clone was seen a few times. The chain uses TRBV6-6 and TRBJ2-7, with D possibly matching TRBD1 (6 bases). In germline, CDR1 is MNHNY, CDR2 SVGAGI (reference sequence). V lost 7 bases and J lost 3, with 16 bases in between. The CDR3 has 14 amino acids. The CDR3 spells CASTTTGLGYEQYF. Written as DNA, the CDR3 is TGTGCCAGCACCACGACAGGATTGGGCTACGAGCAGTACTTC.

The chain couples TRBV29-1 to TRBJ2-5, with 9 bases identical to TRBD1. Germline CDR1 is SQVTM and CDR2 is ANQGSEA. The V gene end was trimmed by 6 bases and the J gene end by 5 bases; junction bases not matched to a gene: 7. The CDR3 contains 13 residues. CDR3 nucleotides: TGCAGCGTAAAGGGACAGGGTAGGGAGACCCAGTACTTC. It codes for CSVKGQGRETQYF. Full variable domain (remainder filled in from reference TRBV29-1 and TRBJ2-5): SAVISQKPSRDICQRGTSLTIQCQVDSQVTMMFWYRQQPGQSLTLIATANQGSEATYESGFVIDKFPISRPNLTFSTLTVSNMSPEDSSIYLCSVKGQGRETQYFGPGTRLLVL.

This clone has only a few counts. The rearrangement links TRBV7-3 to TRBJ1-6; D remains ambiguous. The CDR3 is 14 residues long. The V end was cut by 2 bases, the J end by 10 bases, with 12 bases between. Germline loops: CDR1 SGHTA, CDR2 FQGTGA. The CDR3 region is CASSLLMRGSPLHF. In DNA form, the CDR3 reads TGTGCCAGCAGCTTATTGATGCGGGGATCACCCCTCCACTTT.

This clone has only a few counts. The genes are TRBV21-1 and TRBJ2-7; the tabulated D call, TRBD1, remains unverified against the DNA. TRBV21-1 is a pseudogene segment. The CDR3 sequence is 14 residues long. CDR3 sequence reads: CASSTGRGPYEQYF. Here the CDR3 DNA reads TGTGCCAGCAGCACCGGCAGGGGCCCCTACGAGCAGTACTTC.

This chain links TRBV2 with TRBJ1-5; D is perhaps TRBD1 (6 bases). V shed 1 base and J shed 7 bases, with 17 bases lying between them. Germline-derived CDR1 and CDR2 are SNHLY and FYNNEI. The CDR3 length is 16 residues. The CDR3 loop reads CASSEGGRGAGQPQHF. As DNA, the CDR3 is TGTGCCAGCAGTGAAGGGGGCAGGGGCGCAGGGCAGCCCCAGCATTTT.